These 6 T cell receptor beta chains were sequenced from one sample in a study of glioma-infiltrating T cells. Using RNA template, CDR3s of TCR alpha and beta were amplified with iRepertoire arm-PCR. MiXCR, applied by TCRdb to the multiplex PCR reads, yields one record per CDR3 protein. The sample includes approximately 120,000 distinct CDR3 sequences, around 23% of them seen just once. Material for sequencing was glioma tissue, nonneoplastic brain tissue, or PBMCs (not recorded which). These receptors were obtained from a human donor with low-grade glioma or glioblastoma, undergoing nonglioma brain surgery, or in good health (not recorded which).

Details on this clonotype: Sequence at one end of the junction differs from germline and may be a read error. J is TRBJ2-5 and V is TRBV7-2; D gene uncertain. The CDR3 length is 14 residues. CDR1 and CDR2 (germline): SGHTA, FQGNSA. DNA of the CDR3: TGTGCCAGCAGCTTAGTAGAGCGCCAAGAGACCCAATACTTC. Residues: CASSLVERQETQYF.

The table lists this clonotype with a few counts. It may be a read error: a sequence one base away is much more abundant. This chain connects TRBV20-1 to TRBJ1-5; D uncertain. CDR1 and CDR2 (germline): DFQATT, SNEGSKA (reference sequence). CDR3 length: 11 amino acids. The CDR3 coding sequence is TGCAGTGTTAGAGCCGAAGGGCCCCAGCATTTT. It is translated as CSVRAEGPQHF.

This clonotype came up many times. The rearrangement uses TRBV29-1 and TRBJ2-3, with TRBD2 as a possible D gene (6 bases). CDR3 length: 11 amino acids. Germline-derived CDR1 and CDR2 are SQVTM and ANQGSEA. The CDR3 DNA sequence: TGCACCGCGGGGAACACAGATACGCAGTATTTT. Translated: CTAGNTDTQYF.

This clonotype was counted between two and nine times. This may arise from a read error, as a much more abundant clone is one base away. The chain combines TRBV24-1 with TRBJ1-2; 8 bases align to TRBD1. CDR3 size: 14 residues. The junction had 11 bases not matched to a gene; V was cut back by 9 bases and J by 6 bases. Germline loops: CDR1 KGHDR, CDR2 SFDVKD. As DNA, the CDR3 is TGTGCCACCGGTACGAGACAGGGGAAGAATGGCTACACCTTC. It encodes CATGTRQGKNGYTF.

In this sample, this clonotype turned up many times. The chain has TRBV3-1 and TRBJ1-2; D might be TRBD1 (5 bases). Germline V gene data show CDR1 as LGHDT and CDR2 as YNNKEL (reference sequence). V shed 0 bases and J shed 8 bases, with 10 bases lying between them. The CDR3 runs 13 residues. The CDR3 loop reads CASSQESGHGYTF. DNA for the CDR3: TGTGCCAGCAGCCAAGAATCGGGGCACGGCTACACCTTC.

This clonotype was seen only a few times. The chain links TRBV18 to TRBJ2-7; TRBD1 is a possible D gene (6 bases). The CDR3 runs to 16 residues. V shed 0 bases and J shed 0 bases, with 12 bases lying between them. The V gene's germline CDR1 is KGHSH and CDR2 LQKENI. The CDR3: CASSPPSQGLSYEQYF. The CDR3 DNA follows: TGTGCCAGCTCACCACCTTCCCAGGGGCTCTCCTACGAGCAGTACTTC.